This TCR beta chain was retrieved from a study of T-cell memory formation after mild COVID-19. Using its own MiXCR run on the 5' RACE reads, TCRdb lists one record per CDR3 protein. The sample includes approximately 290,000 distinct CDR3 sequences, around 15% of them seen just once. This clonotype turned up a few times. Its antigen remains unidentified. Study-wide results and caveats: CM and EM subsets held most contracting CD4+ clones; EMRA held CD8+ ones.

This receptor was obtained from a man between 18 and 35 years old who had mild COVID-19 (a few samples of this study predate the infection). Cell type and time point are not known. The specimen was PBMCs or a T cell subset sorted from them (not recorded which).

The DNA for the CDR3 is TGTGCCAGCAGCCCCTTCCTTGACCGAGGCAATCAGCCCCAGCATTTT. Its translation: CASSPFLDRGNQPQHF. J is TRBJ1-5 and V is TRBV4-2; no definite D call. Trimming pared 4 bases from V and 2 bases from J, leaving 15 bases between. The CDR3 totals 16 residues. Germline V gene data show CDR1 as LGHNA and CDR2 as YNFKEQ.